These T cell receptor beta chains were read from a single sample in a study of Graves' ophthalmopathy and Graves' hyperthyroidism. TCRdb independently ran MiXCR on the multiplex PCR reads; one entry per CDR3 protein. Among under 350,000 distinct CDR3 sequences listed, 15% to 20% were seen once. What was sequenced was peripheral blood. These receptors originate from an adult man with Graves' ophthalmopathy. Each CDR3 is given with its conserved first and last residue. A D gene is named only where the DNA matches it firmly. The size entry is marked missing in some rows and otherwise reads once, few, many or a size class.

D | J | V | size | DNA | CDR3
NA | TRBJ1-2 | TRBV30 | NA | TGTGCCTGGAGTACTACACCCAACTATGGCTACAGCTTC | CAWSTTPNYGYSF
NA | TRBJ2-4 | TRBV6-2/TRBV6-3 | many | TGTGCCAGCAGTAGTCAGGGAAACATTCAGTACTTC | CASSSQGNIQYF
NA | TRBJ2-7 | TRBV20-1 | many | TGCAGTGCTAGTCGGCAGGGGTTCGGCGAGCAGTACTTC | CSASRQGFGEQYF
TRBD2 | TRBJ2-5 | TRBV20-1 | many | TGCAGTGCTAGTCCCGGGGGGCAAGAGACCCAGTACTTC | CSASPGGQETQYF
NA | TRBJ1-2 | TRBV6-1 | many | TGTGCCAGCAGTGAAGGAGGCTACACCTTC | CASSEGGYTF
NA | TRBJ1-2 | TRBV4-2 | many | TGTGCCAGCAGCCAAGATAGAACAGTCTATGGCTACACCTTC | CASSQDRTVYGYTF
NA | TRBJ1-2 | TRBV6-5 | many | TGTGCCAGCAGCAAACCAGGGATCTATGGCTACACCTTC | CASSKPGIYGYTF
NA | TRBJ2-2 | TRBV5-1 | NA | TGCGCCAGCAGCCGGTACACTAACACCGGGGAGCTGTTTTTT | CASSRYTNTGELFF
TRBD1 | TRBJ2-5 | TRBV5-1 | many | TGCGCCAGCAGCTTGGGGGACAGGGAGACCCAGTACTTC | CASSLGDRETQYF
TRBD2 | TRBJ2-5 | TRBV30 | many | TGTGCCTGGAGTGCTAGCGGAATGGAGACCCAGTACTTC | CAWSASGMETQYF
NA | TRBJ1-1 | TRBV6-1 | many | TGTGCCAGCAGTGAGATGTCGAACACTGAAGCTTTCTTT | CASSEMSNTEAFF
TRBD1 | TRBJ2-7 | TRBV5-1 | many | TGCGCCAGCAGCTCATCCGGGACAGGGCCCAACGAGCAGTACTTC | CASSSSGTGPNEQYF
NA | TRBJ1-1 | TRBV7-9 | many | TGTGCCAGCAGCACGCGACAGGCTGTGGACACTGAAGCTTTCTTT | CASSTRQAVDTEAFF
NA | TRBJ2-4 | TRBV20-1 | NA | TGCAGTGCTAGAGATTCCCTGGCCAAAAACATTCAGTACTTC | CSARDSLAKNIQYF
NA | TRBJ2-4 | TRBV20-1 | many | TGCAGTGCTAGAGAGAACATCCTGAGGGTCAAAAACATTCAGTACTTC | CSARENILRVKNIQYF
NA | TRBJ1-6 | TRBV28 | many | TGTGCCAGCGGGGAGGACAGCTCCTATAATTCACCCCTCCACTTT | CASGEDSSYNSPLHF
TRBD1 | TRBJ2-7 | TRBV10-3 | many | TGTGCCATCAGGGAGACAGGGGGGGACGAGCAGTACTTC | CAIRETGGDEQYF
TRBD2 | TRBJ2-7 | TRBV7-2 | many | TGTGCCAGCAGCACCCTAGCGGGGGGCCCCTACGGGCAGTACTTC | CASSTLAGGPYGQYF
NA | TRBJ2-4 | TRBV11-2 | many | TGTGCCAGCAGCTTAGTTTCTAGGGACAAAAACATTCAGTACTTC | CASSLVSRDKNIQYF